The sequence of this T cell receptor (beta chain) was determined in a study of cytomegalovirus exposure and HLA in healthy donors. Study-wide results and limits: Accurate prediction of most subjects' HLA-A and HLA-B alleles from TCR beta sequences was reported. Published work reported that the classifier diagnosed cytomegalovirus status with high specificity and sensitivity.

The PCR used 60 Vbeta and 13 Jbeta primers. Measured with immunoSEQ multiplex PCR; TCRdb has only the in-frame clones, and not every one. This sample has 150,000 to 200,000 clones, with approximately 80% found just once. About this clone: Its antigen is as yet unknown.

The CDR3 covers 14 residues. The V and J ends lost 5 bases and 5 bases respectively, with 12 bases between them. Per the germline V gene, CDR1 is MNHNY and CDR2 is SVGAGI (reference sequence). The source is a man aged 30 to 39 in good health and CMV-seropositive. Sequenced sample: PBMCs. The chain uses TRBV6-6 and TRBJ2-2; TRBD2 is a possible D gene (6 bases). CDR3 bases: TGTGCCAGCAGTACTGCGGGGTGGACCGGGGAGCTGTTTTTT. Translating it yields CASSTAGWTGELFF.